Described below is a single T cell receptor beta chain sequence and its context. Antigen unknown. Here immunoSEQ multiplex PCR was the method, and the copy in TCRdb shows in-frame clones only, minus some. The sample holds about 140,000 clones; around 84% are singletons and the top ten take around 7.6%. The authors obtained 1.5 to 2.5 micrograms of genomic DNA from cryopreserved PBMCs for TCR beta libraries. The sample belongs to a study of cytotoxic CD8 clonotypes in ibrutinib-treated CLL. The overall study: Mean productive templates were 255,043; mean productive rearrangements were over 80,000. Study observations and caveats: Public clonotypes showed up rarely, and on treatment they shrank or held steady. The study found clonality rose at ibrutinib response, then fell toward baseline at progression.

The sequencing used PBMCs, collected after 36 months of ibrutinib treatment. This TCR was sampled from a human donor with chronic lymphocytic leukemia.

The CDR3 loop is CASSFASSPVQDTQYF. The DNA of the CDR3 is TGCGCCAGCAGCTTTGCTTCTTCTCCAGTACAAGATACGCAGTATTTT. The chain joins TRBV5-1 to TRBJ2-3; D gene unclear. CDR1 and CDR2 from the germline V gene are SGHRS and YFSETQ. The CDR3 totals 16 residues. V lost 2 bases and J 5 bases, leaving 18 bases between the germline ends.